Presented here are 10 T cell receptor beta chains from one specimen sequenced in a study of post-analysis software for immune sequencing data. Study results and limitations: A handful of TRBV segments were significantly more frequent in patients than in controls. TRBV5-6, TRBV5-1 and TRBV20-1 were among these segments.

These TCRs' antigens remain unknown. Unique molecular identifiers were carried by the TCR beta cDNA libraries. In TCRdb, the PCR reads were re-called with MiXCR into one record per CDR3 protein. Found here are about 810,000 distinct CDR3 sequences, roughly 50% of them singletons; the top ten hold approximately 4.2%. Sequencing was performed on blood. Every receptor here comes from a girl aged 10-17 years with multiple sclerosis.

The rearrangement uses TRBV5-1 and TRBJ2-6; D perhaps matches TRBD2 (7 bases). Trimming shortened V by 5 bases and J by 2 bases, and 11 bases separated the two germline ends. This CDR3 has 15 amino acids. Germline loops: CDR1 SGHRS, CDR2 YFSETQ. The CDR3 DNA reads TGCGCCAGCAGGTCGGGGGGCACTGGGGCCAACGTCCTGACTTTC. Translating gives CASRSGGTGANVLTF.

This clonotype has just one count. The CDR3 DNA is TGTGCCAGCACATTCGTGGGGACGTCTAGCACAGATACGCAGTATTTT. As protein: CASTFVGTSSTDTQYF. This rearrangement joins TRBV4-2 to TRBJ2-3; D is tentatively TRBD1 or TRBD2 (5 bases each). Germline CDR1 is LGHNA and CDR2 is YNFKEQ. The CDR3 runs 16 residues. V dropped 7 bases and J dropped 0 bases, with 17 bases sitting between them.

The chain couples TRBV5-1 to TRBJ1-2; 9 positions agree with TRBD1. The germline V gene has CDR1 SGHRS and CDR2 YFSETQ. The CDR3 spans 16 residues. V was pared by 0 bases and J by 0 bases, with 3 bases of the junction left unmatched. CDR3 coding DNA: TGCGCCAGCAGCTTGGCCGGGACAGGGACTAACTATGGCTACACCTTC. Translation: CASSLAGTGTNYGYTF.

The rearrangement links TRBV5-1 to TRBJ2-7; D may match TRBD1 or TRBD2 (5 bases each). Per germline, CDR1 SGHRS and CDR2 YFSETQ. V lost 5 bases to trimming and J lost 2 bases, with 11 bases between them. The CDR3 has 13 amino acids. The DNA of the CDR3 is TGCGCCAGCAGGGGGGACGGAGCCTACGAGCAGTACTTC. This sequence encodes CASRGDGAYEQYF.

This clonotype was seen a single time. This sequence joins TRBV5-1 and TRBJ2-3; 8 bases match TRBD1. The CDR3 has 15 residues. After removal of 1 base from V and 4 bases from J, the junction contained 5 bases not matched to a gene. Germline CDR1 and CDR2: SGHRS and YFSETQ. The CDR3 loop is CASSLWQGAADTQYF. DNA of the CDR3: TGCGCCAGCAGCTTGTGGCAGGGGGCGGCAGATACGCAGTATTTT.

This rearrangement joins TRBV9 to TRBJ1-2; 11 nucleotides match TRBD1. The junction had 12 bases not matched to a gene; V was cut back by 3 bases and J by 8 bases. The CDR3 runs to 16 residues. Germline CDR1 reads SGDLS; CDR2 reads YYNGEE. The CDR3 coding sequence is TGTGCCAGCAGCGCCAGCCGGACAGGGGGCTCGTACGGCTACACCTTC. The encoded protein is CASSASRTGGSYGYTF.

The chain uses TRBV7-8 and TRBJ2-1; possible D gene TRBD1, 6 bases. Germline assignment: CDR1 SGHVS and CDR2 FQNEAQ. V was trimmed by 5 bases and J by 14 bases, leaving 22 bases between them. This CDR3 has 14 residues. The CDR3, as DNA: TGTGCCAGCAGCCAGTCCCGGGACACGTCGGGAAAGTTCTTC. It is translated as CASSQSRDTSGKFF.

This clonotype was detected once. This CDR3 is CSARSLDEQFF. The DNA of the CDR3 is TGCAGTGCTAGAAGTCTCGATGAGCAGTTCTTC. The gene calls are TRBV20-1 and TRBJ2-1; unclear D gene. The V and J ends lost 2 bases and 8 bases respectively, with 7 bases between them. The CDR3 is 11 residues long. The V gene's germline CDR1 is DFQATT and CDR2 SNEGSKA (reference sequence).

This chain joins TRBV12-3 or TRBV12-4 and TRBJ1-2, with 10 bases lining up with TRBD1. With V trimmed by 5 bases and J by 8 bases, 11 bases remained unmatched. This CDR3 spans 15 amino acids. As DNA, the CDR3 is TGTGCCAGCAGTCAAGGGACAGGGGAGGAGAACGGCTACACCTTC. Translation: CASSQGTGEENGYTF.

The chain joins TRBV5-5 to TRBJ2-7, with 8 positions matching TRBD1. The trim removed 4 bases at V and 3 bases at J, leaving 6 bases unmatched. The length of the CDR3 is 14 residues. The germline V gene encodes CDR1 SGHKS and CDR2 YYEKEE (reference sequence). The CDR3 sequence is CASSKRTGNYEQYF. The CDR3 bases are TGTGCCAGCAGCAAAAGGACAGGGAACTACGAGCAGTACTTC.